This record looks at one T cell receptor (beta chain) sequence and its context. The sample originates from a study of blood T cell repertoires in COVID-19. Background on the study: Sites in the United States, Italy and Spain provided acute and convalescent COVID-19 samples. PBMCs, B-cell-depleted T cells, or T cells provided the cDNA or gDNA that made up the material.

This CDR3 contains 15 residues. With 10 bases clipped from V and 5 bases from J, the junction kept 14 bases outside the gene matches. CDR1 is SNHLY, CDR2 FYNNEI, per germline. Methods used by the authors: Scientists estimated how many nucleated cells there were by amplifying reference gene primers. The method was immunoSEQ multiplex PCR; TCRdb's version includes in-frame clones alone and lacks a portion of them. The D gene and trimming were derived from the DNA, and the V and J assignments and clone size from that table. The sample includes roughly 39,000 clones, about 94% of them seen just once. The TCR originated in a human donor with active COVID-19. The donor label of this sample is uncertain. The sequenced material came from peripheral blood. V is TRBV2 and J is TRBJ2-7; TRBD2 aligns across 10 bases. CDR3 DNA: TGTGCCATCTCCGGGACTAGCGCCCCTGGGAACGAGCAGTACTTC. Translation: CAISGTSAPGNEQYF.